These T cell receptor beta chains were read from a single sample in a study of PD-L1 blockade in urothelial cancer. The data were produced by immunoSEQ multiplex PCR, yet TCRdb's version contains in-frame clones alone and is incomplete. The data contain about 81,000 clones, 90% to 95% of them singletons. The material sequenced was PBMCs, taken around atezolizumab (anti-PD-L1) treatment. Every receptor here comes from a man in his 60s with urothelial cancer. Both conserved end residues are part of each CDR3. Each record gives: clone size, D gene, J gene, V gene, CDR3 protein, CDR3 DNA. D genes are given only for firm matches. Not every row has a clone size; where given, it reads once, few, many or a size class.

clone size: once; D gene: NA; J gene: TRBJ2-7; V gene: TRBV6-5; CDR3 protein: CASTPPGRYEQYF; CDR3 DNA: TGTGCCAGCACCCCCCCGGGTCGGTACGAGCAGTACTTC
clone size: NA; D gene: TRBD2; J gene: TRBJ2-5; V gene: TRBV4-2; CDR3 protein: CASSAGLEETQYF; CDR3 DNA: TGTGCCAGCAGCGCGGGACTAGAAGAGACCCAGTACTTC
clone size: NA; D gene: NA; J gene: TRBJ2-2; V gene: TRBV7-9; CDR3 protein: CASRHPDTGELFF; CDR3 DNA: TGTGCCAGCAGGCACCCGGACACCGGGGAGCTGTTTTTT
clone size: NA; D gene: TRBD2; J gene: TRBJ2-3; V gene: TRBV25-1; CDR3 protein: CASSGSSGVDTQYF; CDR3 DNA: TGTGCCAGCAGTGGTTCTAGCGGGGTGGATACGCAGTATTTT
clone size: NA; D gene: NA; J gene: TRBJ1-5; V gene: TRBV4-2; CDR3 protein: CASSQEMTGAGNNQPQHF; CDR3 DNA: TGTGCCAGCAGCCAAGAAATGACAGGCGCCGGGAACAATCAGCCCCAGCATTTT
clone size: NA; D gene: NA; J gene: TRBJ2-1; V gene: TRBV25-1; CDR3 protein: CASSRYNEQFF; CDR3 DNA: TGTGCCAGCTCCAGGTACAATGAGCAGTTCTTC
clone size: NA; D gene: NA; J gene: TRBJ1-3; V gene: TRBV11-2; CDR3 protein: CASSLVYGGGNTIYF; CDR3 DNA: TGTGCCAGCAGCTTAGTCTACGGGGGTGGAAACACCATATATTTT
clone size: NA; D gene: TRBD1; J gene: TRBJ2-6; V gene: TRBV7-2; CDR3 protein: CASSIAGTGRLSGANVLTF; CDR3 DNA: TGTGCCAGCAGCATTGCCGGGACAGGGCGGCTCTCTGGGGCCAACGTCCTGACTTTC
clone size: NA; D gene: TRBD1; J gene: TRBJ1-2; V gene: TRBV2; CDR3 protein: CAIEPGTGDSGYTF; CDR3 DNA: TGTGCCATCGAACCCGGGACAGGGGATAGTGGCTACACCTTC
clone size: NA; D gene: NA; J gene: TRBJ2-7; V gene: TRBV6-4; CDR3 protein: CASSDSDEQYF; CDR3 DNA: TGTGCCAGCAGTGACTCCGACGAGCAGTACTTC
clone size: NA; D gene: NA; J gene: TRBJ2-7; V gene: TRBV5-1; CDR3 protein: CASSQTTDYYEQYF; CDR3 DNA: TGCGCCAGCAGCCAGACAACGGACTACTACGAGCAGTACTTC
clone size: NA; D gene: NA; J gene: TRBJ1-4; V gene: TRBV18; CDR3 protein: CASSPRTATNEKLFF; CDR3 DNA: TGTGCCAGCTCACCAAGGACAGCAACTAATGAAAAACTGTTTTTT
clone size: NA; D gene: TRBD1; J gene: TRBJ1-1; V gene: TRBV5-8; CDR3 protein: CASPHPDRDTEAFF; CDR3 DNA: TGTGCCAGCCCACATCCCGACAGGGATACTGAAGCTTTCTTT
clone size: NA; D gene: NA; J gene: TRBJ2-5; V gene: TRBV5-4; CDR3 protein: CASSPKVDSGLETQYF; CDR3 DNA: TGTGCCAGCAGCCCTAAAGTAGACTCGGGGTTGGAGACCCAGTACTTC
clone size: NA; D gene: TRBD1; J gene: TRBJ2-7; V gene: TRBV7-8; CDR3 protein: CASSLTGGEQYF; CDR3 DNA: TGTGCCAGCAGCTTGACAGGGGGCGAGCAGTACTTC
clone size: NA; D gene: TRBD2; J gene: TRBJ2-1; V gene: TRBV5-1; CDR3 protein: CASSLTSGRDEQFF; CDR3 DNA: TGCGCCAGCAGCCTAACTAGCGGGAGAGATGAGCAGTTCTTC
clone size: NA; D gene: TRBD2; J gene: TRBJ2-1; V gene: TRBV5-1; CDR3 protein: CASSSGGITVYNEQFF; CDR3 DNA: TGCGCCAGCAGCTCGGGGGGTATAACCGTCTACAATGAGCAGTTCTTC
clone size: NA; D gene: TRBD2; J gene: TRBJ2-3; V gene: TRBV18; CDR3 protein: CASSSTSGTRSTDTQYF; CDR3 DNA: TGTGCCAGCTCAAGTACTAGCGGGACCAGAAGCACAGATACGCAGTATTTT
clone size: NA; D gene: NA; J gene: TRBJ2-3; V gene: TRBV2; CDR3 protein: CASSAIEGARYTDTQYF; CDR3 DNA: TGTGCCAGCAGTGCGATAGAAGGGGCTAGGTACACAGATACGCAGTATTTT
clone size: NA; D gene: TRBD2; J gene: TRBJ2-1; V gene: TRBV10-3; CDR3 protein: CAISGTLAGIYNEQFF; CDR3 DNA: TGTGCCATCAGTGGGACCCTAGCGGGAATATACAATGAGCAGTTCTTC
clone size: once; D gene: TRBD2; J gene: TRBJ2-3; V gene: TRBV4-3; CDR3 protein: CASSQGRRFSSGVTDTQYF; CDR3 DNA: TGCGCCAGCAGCCAAGGACGTAGGTTTTCTAGCGGGGTCACAGATACGCAGTATTTT
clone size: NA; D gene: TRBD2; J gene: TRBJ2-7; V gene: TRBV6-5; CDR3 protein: CASSYNLGGTYEQYF; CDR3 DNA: TGTGCCAGCAGTTATAATCTGGGGGGGACCTACGAGCAGTACTTC
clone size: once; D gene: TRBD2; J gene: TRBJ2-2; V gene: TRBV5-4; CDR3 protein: CASSGEPGLETGELFF; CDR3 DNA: TGTGCCAGCAGCGGGGAACCGGGACTAGAAACCGGGGAGCTGTTTTTT
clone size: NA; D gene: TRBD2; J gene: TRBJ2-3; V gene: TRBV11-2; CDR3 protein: CASSRDLAGGSDTQYF; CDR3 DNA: TGTGCCAGCAGTCGGGATTTGGCGGGGGGTTCGGATACGCAGTATTTT
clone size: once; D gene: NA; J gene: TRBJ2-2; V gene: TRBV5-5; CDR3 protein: CASGSRARLETGELFF; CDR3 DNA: TGTGCCAGCGGCTCTAGAGCTAGATTGGAGACCGGGGAGCTGTTTTTT
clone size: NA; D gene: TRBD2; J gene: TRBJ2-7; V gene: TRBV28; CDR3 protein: CAAGLPDYEQYF; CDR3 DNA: TGCGCAGCGGGGCTTCCTGACTACGAGCAGTACTTC
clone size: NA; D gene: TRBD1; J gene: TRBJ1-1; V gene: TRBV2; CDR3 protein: CASSEDRAGTEAFF; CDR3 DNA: TGTGCCAGCAGTGAGGACAGGGCCGGGACTGAAGCTTTCTTT
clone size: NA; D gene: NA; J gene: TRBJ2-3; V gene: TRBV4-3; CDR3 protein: CASSQTSTDTQYF; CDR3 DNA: TGCGCCAGCAGCCAAACTAGCACAGATACGCAGTATTTT
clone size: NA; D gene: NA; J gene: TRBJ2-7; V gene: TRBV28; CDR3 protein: CASSLGPSIYF; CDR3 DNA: TGTGCCAGCAGTTTAGGGCCGTCGATATACTTC
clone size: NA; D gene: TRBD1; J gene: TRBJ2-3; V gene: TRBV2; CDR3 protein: CASSPTGAGTQYF; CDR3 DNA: TGTGCCAGCAGTCCCACAGGGGCGGGTACGCAGTATTTT
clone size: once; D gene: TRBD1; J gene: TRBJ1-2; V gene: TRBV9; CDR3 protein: CASSVAVAGGLGGYTF; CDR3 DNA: TGTGCCAGCAGCGTAGCCGTGGCAGGGGGACTTGGTGGCTACACCTTC
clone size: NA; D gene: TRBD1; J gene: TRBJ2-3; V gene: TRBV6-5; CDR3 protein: CASSSQPRGRTDTQYF; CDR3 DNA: TGTGCCAGCAGTTCCCAACCCAGGGGGCGAACAGATACGCAGTATTTT
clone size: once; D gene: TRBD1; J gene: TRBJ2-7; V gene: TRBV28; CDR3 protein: CASSPGTGIYEQYF; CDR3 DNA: TGTGCCAGCAGTCCCGGGACAGGGATCTACGAGCAGTACTTC
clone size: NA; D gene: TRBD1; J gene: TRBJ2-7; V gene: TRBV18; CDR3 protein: CASRRGTGFSYEQYF; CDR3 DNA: TGTGCCAGCCGGAGGGGGACAGGCTTTTCCTACGAGCAGTACTTC
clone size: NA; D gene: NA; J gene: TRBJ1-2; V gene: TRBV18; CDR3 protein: CASSPDSLSYTF; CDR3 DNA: TGTGCCAGCTCTCCAGACAGTCTCAGCTACACCTTC
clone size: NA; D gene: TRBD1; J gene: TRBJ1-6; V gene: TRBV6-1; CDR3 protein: CASMLSGGSPLHF; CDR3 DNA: TGTGCCAGCATGTTATCAGGGGGTTCACCCCTCCACTTT
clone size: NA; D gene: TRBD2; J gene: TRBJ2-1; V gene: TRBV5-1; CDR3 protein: CASSSTNGAGAREQFF; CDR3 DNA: TGCGCCAGCAGCTCCACCAACGGGGCGGGAGCCCGGGAGCAGTTCTTC
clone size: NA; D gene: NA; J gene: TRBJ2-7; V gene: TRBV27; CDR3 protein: CASSSTGYEQYF; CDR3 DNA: TGTGCCAGCAGTTCCACGGGGTACGAGCAGTACTTC
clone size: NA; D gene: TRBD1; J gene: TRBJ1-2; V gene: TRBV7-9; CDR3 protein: CASSPATGTEYGYTF; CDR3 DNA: TGTGCCAGCAGCCCAGCCACCGGGACAGAATATGGCTACACCTTC
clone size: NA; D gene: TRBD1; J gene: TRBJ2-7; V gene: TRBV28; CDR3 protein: CASSVPGTGVSYEQYF; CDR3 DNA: TGTGCCAGCAGTGTCCCCGGGACAGGAGTATCCTACGAGCAGTACTTC
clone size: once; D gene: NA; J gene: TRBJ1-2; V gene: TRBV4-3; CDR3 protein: CASSQDGSYGYTF; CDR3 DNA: TGCGCCAGCAGCCAAGATGGGAGCTATGGCTACACCTTC
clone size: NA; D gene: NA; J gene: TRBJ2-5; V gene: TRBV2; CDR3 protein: CASRLGGAGRQETQYF; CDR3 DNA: TGTGCCAGCAGGCTAGGAGGTGCCGGTCGCCAAGAGACCCAGTACTTC